This TCR beta chain comes out of a study of T cells in Graves' hyperthyroidism and ophthalmopathy. This clonotype was counted only a few times. Germline CDR1 GTSNPN, CDR2 SVGIG (reference sequence). V gave up 5 bases and J gave up 6 bases; unmatched junction bases: 6. The CDR3 totals 13 residues. Amplified TCR beta CDR3 regions came from RNA transcripts. HTBI primers drove first-round RT-PCR of the TCR CDR3. TCRdb passed the multiplex PCR reads through MiXCR, listing each CDR3 protein once. The repertoire has 450,000 to 700,000 distinct CDR3 sequences, about half of them found once; the top ten carry about 7.8%.

This chain joins TRBV30 and TRBJ2-2, with 7 bases matching TRBD2. Source material: peripheral blood or thyroid tissue (not recorded which). The sequence came from a woman aged 18-29 years with Graves' hyperthyroidism. The CDR3 DNA sequence: TGTGCCTGGGGCCGGACTAGTTCCGGGGAGCTGTTTTTT. This sequence encodes CAWGRTSSGELFF.